Listed here is a single T cell receptor (beta chain). Antigen specificity is unknown. V lost 3 bases, J lost 2 bases, and 7 bases stayed unmatched. Germline CDR1 is MGHDK and CDR2 is SYGVNS. CDR3 size: 16 residues. PCR was performed using 60 Vbeta and 13 Jbeta primers. Repertoires were generated with immunoSEQ multiplex PCR, while TCRdb's copy carries only in-frame clones and drops some. The profile shows 280,000 or so clones, 70% to 90% of them singletons. The data were obtained in a study of cytomegalovirus exposure and HLA in healthy donors. General study findings and limits: With high specificity and sensitivity, the classifier reportedly diagnosed cytomegalovirus status. CMV antigen specificity of a few CMV-associated chains was confirmed in vitro. Productive rates of about 87% or about 30% were seen for most TCR beta V segments in an earlier analysis.

Healthy bone marrow donors made up the donors. The sequencing sample was made of PBMCs. The clonotype was recovered from a woman aged 18-29 years in good health and CMV-seronegative. The V gene is TRBV25-1, the J gene TRBJ2-1, with 7 bases lining up with TRBD2. The CDR3 reads CASSEGVAGAYNEQFF. The CDR3 DNA reads as TGTGCCAGCAGTGAGGGGGTCGCGGGGGCCTACAATGAGCAGTTCTTC.